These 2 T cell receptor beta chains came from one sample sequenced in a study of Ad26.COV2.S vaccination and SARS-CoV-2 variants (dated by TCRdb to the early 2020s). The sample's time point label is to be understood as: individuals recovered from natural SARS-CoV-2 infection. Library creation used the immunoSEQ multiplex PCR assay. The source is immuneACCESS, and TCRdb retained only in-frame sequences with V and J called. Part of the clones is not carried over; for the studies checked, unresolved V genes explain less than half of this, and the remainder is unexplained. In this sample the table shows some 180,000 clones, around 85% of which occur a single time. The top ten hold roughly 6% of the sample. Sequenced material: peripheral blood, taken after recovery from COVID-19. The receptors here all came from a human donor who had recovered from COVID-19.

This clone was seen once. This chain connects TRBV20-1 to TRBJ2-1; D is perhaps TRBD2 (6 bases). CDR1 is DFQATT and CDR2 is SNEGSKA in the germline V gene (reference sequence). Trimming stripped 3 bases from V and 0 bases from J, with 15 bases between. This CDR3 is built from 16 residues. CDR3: CSASGREARSYNEQFF. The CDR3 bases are TGCAGTGCTAGTGGGCGGGAAGCGCGCTCCTACAATGAGCAGTTCTTC.

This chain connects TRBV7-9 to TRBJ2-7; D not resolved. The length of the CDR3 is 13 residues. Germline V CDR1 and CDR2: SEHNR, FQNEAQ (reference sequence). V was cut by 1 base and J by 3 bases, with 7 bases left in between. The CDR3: CASSLGGNYEQYF. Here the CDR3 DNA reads TGTGCCAGCAGCTTAGGCGGAAACTACGAGCAGTACTTC. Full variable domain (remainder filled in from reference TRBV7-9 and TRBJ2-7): DTGVSQNPRHKITKRGQNVTFRCDPISEHNRLYWYRQTLGQGPEFLTYFQNEAQLEKSRLLSDRFSAERPKGSFSTLEIQRTEQGDSAMYLCASSLGGNYEQYFGPGTRLTVT.